The entry below gives a single TCR beta chain sequence along with its context. Its matching antigen is unknown. The sample belongs to a study of shared clonotypes between healthy human individuals. Overall study findings and caveats: Non-shared clonotypes showed lower generation probabilities than clonotypes common to all four donors. In this cohort, only blood was sampled, and tissue repertoires likely differ.

V was cut by 4 bases and J by 7 bases, with 12 bases left in between. CDR3 length: 13 residues. CDR1 is SGHRS and CDR2 is YFSETQ in the germline V gene. Generated by immunoSEQ multiplex PCR, the TCRdb table keeps only in-frame clones and is missing some. The sample has 2 million to 2.5 million clones, 92% seen once. This TCR was recovered from a young man in good health. Some clones in this sample may be carry-over from other donors' samples. The chain employs TRBV5-1 and TRBJ1-5; D gene uncertain. Sequencing input: naive CD4+ T cells from PBMCs. Subset noted: CD45RA+ positively selected. The CDR3 here is CASSADLEQPQHF. The CDR3 region has the DNA TGCGCCAGCAGCGCGGATCTGGAACAGCCCCAGCATTTT.